This TCR beta chain was captured in a study of shared clonotypes between healthy human individuals. Each subset's genomic DNA was split evenly across several immunoSEQ plates. Original handling: Filtering differed because ImmunoSEQ produced junction-only sequences that carried no quality scores. Method: immunoSEQ multiplex PCR; TCRdb's copy keeps in-frame clones and lacks some. V and J calls and clone size are copied from that table; D and trimming were computed from the DNA. Among some 2 million clones listed, roughly 95% were seen once. The CDR3 has 15 residues. Looked up from germline, CDR1 is MNHEY and CDR2 is SVGAGI. J gave up 1 base and V 6 bases, and 4 bases lay outside the gene matches.

The origin of this receptor is a young man in good health. The material sequenced was naive CD4+ T cells sorted from blood. Subset: CD45RA+ positively selected. V gene TRBV6-5 combines with J gene TRBJ2-2, with 8 bases aligning to TRBD1. The CDR3 protein is CASRQQGVNTGELFF. CDR3 in DNA: TGTGCCAGCAGACAACAGGGGGTGAACACCGGGGAGCTGTTTTTT.